Below are 4 T cell receptor beta chains sequenced from a single sample in a study of CD8+ T cells in alopecia areata. Investigators isolated RNA and reverse transcribed it into cDNA to act as the sequencing template. Libraries were prepared by immunoSEQ multiplex PCR; TCRdb keeps only in-frame clonotypes and omits some of them. The data hold 150,000 or so clones, with 58% observed a single time. Treatment in this sample: oral pan-JAK inhibitor, 5-10 mg twice daily. The sequences come from CD4+ T cells sorted from blood, collected between weeks 55 and 70, from a patient treated with tofacitinib. The receptors here all came from a human donor with alopecia areata.

The chain employs TRBV4-2 and TRBJ1-1; TRBD1 is a possible D gene (5 bases). The germline gives CDR1 LGHNA, CDR2 YNFKEQ. Trimming removed 0 bases at V and 5 bases at J, with 16 bases between. The CDR3 has 16 amino acids. The CDR3 DNA is TGTGCCAGCAGCCAAGATTTGAGGGGCGTAAGGACTGAAGCTTTCTTT. It encodes CASSQDLRGVRTEAFF.

This clone has more than one count but fewer than ten. V is TRBV5-1 and J is TRBJ2-5; 7 bases line up with TRBD1. Per the germline V gene, CDR1 is SGHRS and CDR2 is YFSETQ. After removal of 6 bases from V and 4 bases from J, the junction contained 6 bases not matched to a gene. The length of the CDR3 is 13 residues. CDR3: CASKRSGGETQYF. CDR3 DNA: TGCGCCAGCAAACGGTCAGGGGGAGAGACCCAGTACTTC.

The gene calls are TRBV15 and TRBJ1-2, with D possibly TRBD1 on 5 matching bases. Germline lookup yields CDR1 LNHNV and CDR2 YYDKDF (reference sequence). V gave up 5 bases and J gave up 6 bases, with 19 bases separating them. CDR3 length: 15 residues. The CDR3 nucleotides are TGTGCCACCAGCCCCGTTACGGGCAGGGAGGATGGCTACACCTTC. Protein sequence: CATSPVTGREDGYTF.

This sequence joins TRBV10-3 and TRBJ2-3; D perhaps matches TRBD2 (5 bases). Between the trimmed V and J ends, which lost 7 bases and 2 bases, there was a span of 10 bases. From germline, CDR1 is ENHRY and CDR2 SYGVKD. The CDR3 runs 13 residues. CDR3 residues: CAIKPGITDTQYF. The CDR3 DNA sequence: TGTGCCATCAAGCCGGGGATCACAGATACGCAGTATTTT.